This entry concerns a single T cell receptor beta chain. The antigen is unknown. UMIs were added to TCR cDNA along with a universal primer site when it was made by 5'RACE template switching. TCRdb itself ran the 5' RACE reads through MiXCR, one entry per CDR3 protein. The sample lists 500,000 to 700,000 distinct CDR3 sequences; 15% to 20% were seen once. The CDR3 runs to 12 residues. V gave up 4 bases and J gave up 7 bases, with 7 bases separating them. The data were taken from a study of T cells after yellow fever vaccination. Whole-study results and caveats: Only a minor proportion of clonotypes was detected across both CD4 and CD8 compartments.

The chain joins TRBV12-3 or TRBV12-4 to TRBJ1-4, with no clear D. The receptor was isolated from a man between 25 and 39 years old who received the YFV17D yellow fever vaccine. Material: PBMCs, obtained 15 days after the yellow fever booster vaccination. CDR3 sequence reads: CASSYGPEKLFF. CDR3 coding DNA: TGTGCCAGCAGTTACGGGCCTGAAAAACTGTTTTTT.